These 17 T cell receptor beta chains came from one sample sequenced in a study of CXCR3-negative and CXCR3-positive naive CD8 T cells (dated 2019 in TCRdb). For sequencing, a NextSeq 550 was employed. The Human TCR Profiling Kit (MiLaboratory) was used to prepare UMI-labeled 5' RACE TRB cDNA libraries. TCRdb reprocessed the reads into one record per CDR3 protein sequence, lacking DNA. The sample table gives roughly 56,000 distinct CDR3 sequences. Of the sample, around 0.45% is held by the ten largest clones. Sequencing was done on a sample of naive CXCR3- CD8+ T cells from blood. Reading the label with the study, this specimen's cell subset or site is: CD45RO-CCR7+CD27+CD95- naive CD8+ T cells lacking CXCR3 (TNR3-). These receptors all come from a human donor in good health. Some clones in this sample may be carry-over from other donors' samples.

V is TRBV5-1 and J is TRBJ2-3; the D call of TRBD2 rests on TCRdb alone, since no DNA is present to check it. This CDR3 is built from 18 residues. Germline CDR1 reads SGHRS; CDR2 reads YFSETQ. Here the CDR3 reads CASSNGLRQSGPTDTQYF.

V and J are TRBV7-8 and TRBJ2-5; TCRdb names TRBD2, which stays unverified in the absence of DNA. CDR1 and CDR2 (germline): SGHVS, FQNEAQ. CDR3 length: 13 amino acids. The CDR3 region is CATTARYQETQYF. The variable domain in full, with the rest retrieved from reference TRBV7-8 and TRBJ2-5, is GAGVSQSPRYKVAKRGQDVALRCDPISGHVSLFWYQQALGQGPEFLTYFQNEAQLDKSGLPSDRFFAERPEGSVSTLKIQRTQQEDSAVYLCATTARYQETQYFGPGTRLLVL.

V gene TRBV29-1 combines with J gene TRBJ1-2. From germline, CDR1 is SQVTM and CDR2 ANQGSEA. This CDR3 has 13 amino acids. CDR3: CSVGSGSNYGYTF.

The chain recombines TRBV7-6 with TRBJ2-1; TCRdb calls TRBD2, which cannot be checked without DNA. Per germline, CDR1 SGHVS and CDR2 FNYEAQ. The CDR3 has 14 amino acids. Here the CDR3 reads CASSLNPSANGQFF.

The rearrangement uses TRBV27 and TRBJ1-5. CDR3 length equals 19 residues. Germline V lookup: CDR1 MNHEY, CDR2 SMNVEV (reference sequence). This CDR3 is CASSIAPPQVSYSNQPQHF.

CDR3 loop: CASNPTGGNTEAFF. V is TRBV7-8 and J is TRBJ1-1; the TCRdb call, TRBD1, lacks DNA for checking. The CDR3 has 14 amino acids. The germline V gene encodes CDR1 SGHVS and CDR2 FQNEAQ.

The J gene is TRBJ2-1, the V gene TRBV6-6; TCRdb selects TRBD1, and the lack of DNA leaves this call unchecked. The CDR3 loop spans 16 amino acids. Germline loops: CDR1 MNHNY, CDR2 SVGAGI (reference sequence). Here the CDR3 reads CASSYPEDRGQNEQFF.

The V gene is TRBV7-3, the J gene TRBJ2-3; the TRBD1 assignment by TCRdb is unverifiable without DNA. CDR3 length: 16 amino acids. CDR1 is SGHTA and CDR2 is FQGTGA in the germline V gene. This CDR3 reads CASSLTGAGYTDTQYF.

The CDR3 reads CATSRDSGGPYEQYF. The V call is TRBV15, the J call TRBJ2-7. This CDR3 is built from 15 residues. Germline CDR1 reads LNHNV; CDR2 reads YYDKDF (reference sequence).

The chain recombines TRBV4-3 with TRBJ1-5; TCRdb's D call, TRBD1, is unchecked because there is no DNA. The CDR3 runs to 15 residues. Germline assignment: CDR1 LGHNA and CDR2 YSLEER. CDR3 residues: CASSQGVGTPIPQHF.

The chain combines TRBV5-5 with TRBJ2-2; lacking DNA, the TRBD1 call made by TCRdb goes unchecked. The CDR3 length is 14 residues. From germline, CDR1 is SGHKS and CDR2 YYEKEE (reference sequence). CDR3 amino acids: CASRHTGGTGELFF.

CDR3 region: CSVSGQGSTGELFF. The chain has TRBV29-1 and TRBJ2-2; TCRdb gives TRBD1 as the D gene, but with no DNA this cannot be confirmed. The CDR3 runs 14 residues. From germline, CDR1 is SQVTM and CDR2 ANQGSEA.

The chain joins TRBV7-9 to TRBJ2-7; TCRdb names TRBD2, which stays unverified in the absence of DNA. The CDR3 contains 14 residues. Looked up from germline, CDR1 is SEHNR and CDR2 is FQNEAQ (reference sequence). CDR3 in amino acids: CASSQLAVSYEQYF. The variable domain in full, completed from reference TRBV7-9 and TRBJ2-7, reads DTGVSQNPRHKITKRGQNVTFRCDPISEHNRLYWYRQTLGQGPEFLTYFQNEAQLEKSRLLSDRFSAERPKGSFSTLEIQRTEQGDSAMYLCASSQLAVSYEQYFGPGTRLTVT.

V gene TRBV4-1 combines with J gene TRBJ2-1; checking the TCRdb D call of TRBD1 is not possible without DNA. CDR3 length: 15 residues. Per germline, CDR1 MGHRA and CDR2 YSYEKL. Here the CDR3 reads CASSHLVGASDEQLF.

This chain links TRBV14 with TRBJ2-5; TCRdb gives TRBD1 as the D gene, but with no DNA this cannot be confirmed. This CDR3 region has 14 residues. Germline CDR1 reads SGHDN; CDR2 reads FVKESK. CDR3 amino acids: CASSQRSLGETQYF.

The chain couples TRBV29-1 to TRBJ2-2. This CDR3 comprises 13 residues. CDR1 is SQVTM, CDR2 ANQGSEA, per germline. The CDR3 reads CSVRSENTGELFF.

V gene TRBV7-9 combines with J gene TRBJ1-5; TCRdb's D gene call, TRBD1, goes unchecked for lack of DNA. Germline assignment: CDR1 SEHNR and CDR2 FQNEAQ (reference sequence). The CDR3 is 15 amino acids. The CDR3 here is CASSTGQGRDQPQHF.